The 17 T cell receptor beta chains reported below all come from one sample, sequenced in a study of shared clonotypes between healthy human individuals. Terminally differentiated effector memory CD45RA+ cells were excluded by CCR7 positive selection of CD45RO-negative cells. The assay was immunoSEQ multiplex PCR, and TCRdb's table has in-frame clones only and misses some. The sample comprises more than 500,000 clones, approximately 95% of which are singletons, and approximately 0.12% rests with the top ten. The material sequenced was naive CD8+ T cells sorted from blood. The source of these receptors is a woman in her 30s in good health.

This rearrangement joins TRBV7-6 to TRBJ2-6; D may be TRBD1 (6 bases). Germline loops: CDR1 SGHVS, CDR2 FNYEAQ. This CDR3 comprises 15 residues. The ends were cut back, 5 bases at V and 0 bases at J, with 8 bases in the middle. The chain's CDR3 is CASSPQGSGANVLTF. The CDR3 region has the DNA TGTGCCAGCAGCCCACAGGGCTCTGGGGCCAACGTCCTGACTTTC.

The chain uses TRBV28 and TRBJ2-2; 9 bases align to TRBD2. In germline, CDR1 is MDHEN, CDR2 SYDVKM. Trimming removed 3 bases from V and 2 bases from J; junction bases left unmatched: 4. CDR3 size: 16 residues. The CDR3 reads CASSLAAGGNTGELFF. The DNA of the CDR3 is TGTGCCAGCAGTTTGGCAGCGGGGGGCAACACCGGGGAGCTGTTTTTT.

V usage is TRBV27 and J usage is TRBJ2-1, with D possibly being TRBD2 (6 bases). Trimming removed 8 bases at V and 4 bases at J, with 15 bases between. CDR3 length: 14 amino acids. Per the germline V gene, CDR1 is MNHEY and CDR2 is SMNVEV (reference sequence). CDR3 sequence reads: CASRTGVGYNEQFF. CDR3 nucleotide sequence: TGTGCCAGCCGCACGGGAGTTGGGTACAATGAGCAGTTCTTC.

The chain recombines TRBV5-4 with TRBJ2-7, with D hard to call. The CDR3 loop spans 14 amino acids. Germline V gene sequence: CDR1 SGHNT, CDR2 YYREEE (reference sequence). The V end was cut by 1 base, the J end by 1 base, with 9 bases between. CDR3 bases: TGTGCCAGCAGCTTGTGGGGAAAGTCCTACGAGCAGTACTTC. Encoded protein: CASSLWGKSYEQYF.

This chain links TRBV9 with TRBJ2-1; D perhaps matches TRBD1 (5 bases). The ends were cut back, 4 bases at V and 4 bases at J, with 9 bases in the middle. Germline V gene sequence: CDR1 SGDLS, CDR2 YYNGEE. The CDR3 runs to 13 residues. The CDR3 nucleotides are TGTGCCAGCAGCTCCAACAGGTACAATGAGCAGTTCTTC. Translation gives CASSSNRYNEQFF.

The rearrangement links TRBV11-2 to TRBJ2-7; possible D gene TRBD1, 5 bases. The CDR3 runs to 14 residues. V was shortened by 1 base and J by 3 bases, with 10 bases between the two germline ends. CDR1 and CDR2 from the germline V gene are SGHAT and FQNNGV. CDR3 in DNA: TGTGCCAGCAGCTTAGTTTTTCAGGGCTACGAGCAGTACTTC. Its protein product is CASSLVFQGYEQYF.

V and J are TRBV9 and TRBJ2-5; D possibly corresponds to TRBD2 (5 bases). The CDR3 is 15 amino acids. V was pared by 0 bases and J by 1 base, with 10 bases between. The germline CDR1 and CDR2 sequences are SGDLS and YYNGEE. DNA of the CDR3: TGTGCCAGCAGCGTAGACGGGGTCAGCCAAGAGACCCAGTACTTC. Protein: CASSVDGVSQETQYF.

This chain's CDR3 is CASSNDRGHEQYF. Here the CDR3 DNA reads TGTGCCAGCAGTAACGACAGGGGACACGAGCAGTACTTC. The chain recombines TRBV27 with TRBJ2-7; TRBD1 matches 8 bases. This CDR3 spans 13 amino acids. The V and J ends lost 5 bases and 5 bases, in that order; junction bases with no gene match: 5. Germline CDR1 MNHEY, CDR2 SMNVEV (reference sequence).

This chain uses TRBV6-1 with TRBJ1-1; perhaps TRBD1 as D (5 bases). The CDR3 extends over 14 amino acids. The germline CDR1 and CDR2 sequences are MNHNS and SASEGT. The V end was cut by 4 bases, the J end by 4 bases, with 13 bases between. The CDR3, as DNA: TGTGCCAGCAGTGGAGGCAGGGTATTCACTGAAGCTTTCTTT. Translation gives CASSGGRVFTEAFF.

The rearrangement links TRBV2 to TRBJ2-7, with 10 nucleotides matching TRBD1. The junction had 4 bases not matched to a gene; V was cut back by 5 bases and J by 3 bases. Germline CDR1 and CDR2: SNHLY and FYNNEI. The CDR3 has 14 amino acids. As DNA, the CDR3 is TGTGCCAGCAGTAAAGACAGGGGGCTCTACGAGCAGTACTTC. This sequence encodes CASSKDRGLYEQYF.

This sequence joins TRBV27 and TRBJ2-7, with 10 bases aligning to TRBD1. The CDR3 is 17 residues long. V lost 0 bases, J lost 0 bases, and 5 bases stayed unmatched. Germline CDR1 and CDR2: MNHEY and SMNVEV (reference sequence). Here the CDR3 reads CASSLSRGTGASYEQYF. CDR3 nucleotide sequence: TGTGCCAGCAGTTTATCTCGCGGGACAGGGGCCTCCTACGAGCAGTACTTC.

The V gene is TRBV11-2, the J gene TRBJ2-2; D unresolved. V dropped 5 bases and J dropped 1 base, with 11 bases sitting between them. This CDR3 has 15 amino acids. Germline V gene data show CDR1 as SGHAT and CDR2 as FQNNGV. In DNA, the CDR3 is TGTGCCAGCAGCCCCGACTTGGAGAACACCGGGGAGCTGTTTTTT. Translated: CASSPDLENTGELFF.

V and J are TRBV5-3 and TRBJ1-2; possibly TRBD1 for D (6 bases). TRBV5-3 is an open reading frame whose function is uncertain. This CDR3 contains 16 residues. Trimming removed 0 bases at V and 1 base at J, with 13 bases between. The CDR3 protein is CARSLGSKDSNYGYTF. As DNA, the CDR3 is TGTGCCAGAAGCTTGGGATCCAAGGACAGTAACTATGGCTACACCTTC.

This clone appeared a few times. The chain combines TRBV28 with TRBJ2-5, with 8 bases identical to TRBD1. The CDR3 contains 14 residues. Losses at the gene ends were 7 bases for V and 5 bases for J; bases not matched to a gene: 9. In germline, CDR1 is MDHEN, CDR2 SYDVKM. The CDR3, as DNA: TGTGCCAGCATTCCTGAGGACAGGGTCGAGACCCAGTACTTC. Protein: CASIPEDRVETQYF.

This sequence joins TRBV25-1 and TRBJ1-1, with a weak D call TRBD1 (5 bases). This CDR3 has 15 amino acids. Germline CDR1 is MGHDK and CDR2 is SYGVNS. Trimming left V 1 base short and J 4 bases short, with 13 bases between. CDR3 in amino acids: CASSEWGWGGTEAFF. The CDR3 DNA sequence: TGTGCCAGCAGTGAATGGGGGTGGGGTGGCACTGAAGCTTTCTTT.

This clone was counted only a few times. This chain connects TRBV7-9 to TRBJ1-5, with 7 bases aligning to TRBD1. The CDR3 extends over 13 amino acids. The germline V gene encodes CDR1 SEHNR and CDR2 FQNEAQ (reference sequence). The V segment lost 5 bases and the J segment 4 bases; nucleotides outside the gene matches: 2. CDR3 in DNA: TGTGCCAGCAGCCTGACAGGGAATCAGCCCCAGCATTTT. This sequence encodes CASSLTGNQPQHF.

About this clone itself: The sample has other DNA sequences that encode this CDR3 too. The J gene is TRBJ2-1, the V gene TRBV28, with D uncertain. Germline CDR1 and CDR2: MDHEN and SYDVKM. This CDR3 spans 10 amino acids. Trimming took 6 bases from V and 3 from J, leaving 0 bases between them. The CDR3 region is CASSYNEQFF. CDR3 DNA: TGTGCCAGCAGCTACAATGAGCAGTTCTTC.